These 9 T cell receptor beta chains originate from one sample sequenced in a study of blood T cell repertoires in COVID-19. TCRdb's copy holds only in-frame clones and misses some; the assay was immunoSEQ multiplex PCR. The sample lists more than 60,000 clones, 86% occurring once. The sequenced sample consisted of peripheral blood. All receptors derive from a man aged 45-65 years with active COVID-19.

The rearrangement uses TRBV7-2 and TRBJ1-6, with D unresolved. The CDR3 runs 16 residues. The germline V gene encodes CDR1 SGHTA and CDR2 FQGNSA. Trimming removed 5 bases at V and 10 bases at J, with 21 bases between. CDR3 in DNA: TGTGCCAGCAGCAACCACGGTTCCGGGATGTGGTCACCCCTCCACTTT. Its protein is CASSNHGSGMWSPLHF.

The table lists this clone with a count of one. This chain links TRBV5-6 with TRBJ1-4; tentative D call: TRBD1 (5 bases). Germline V gives CDR1 SGHDT, CDR2 YYEEEE. V lost 5 bases to trimming and J lost 5 bases, with 13 bases between them. The length of the CDR3 is 14 residues. CDR3 region: CASSSTGLNEKLFF. The CDR3 DNA is TGTGCCAGCAGTTCTACAGGTTTGAATGAAAAACTGTTTTTT.

This chain uses TRBV10-3 with TRBJ1-2; D gene ambiguous. The CDR3 covers 15 residues. Germline-derived CDR1 and CDR2 are ENHRY and SYGVKD. The V end lost 0 bases, the J end lost 6 bases, and 14 bases lay between the germline ends. DNA for the CDR3: TGTGCCATCAGTGAGTCGTCGGGGAATGGAGATGGCTACACCTTC. Its translation: CAISESSGNGDGYTF.

J is TRBJ2-1 and V is TRBV7-2; possibly TRBD2 for D (6 bases). The CDR3 has 17 amino acids. Trimming removed 2 bases at V and 2 bases at J, with 16 bases between. CDR1 is SGHTA and CDR2 is FQGNSA in the germline V gene. In DNA, the CDR3 is TGTGCCAGCAGCTTACAGTCCGGGACTGCCACCTACAATGAGCAGTTCTTC. Its protein is CASSLQSGTATYNEQFF.

The chain combines TRBV30 with TRBJ1-2; no definite D call. V was pared by 2 bases and J by 2 bases, with 9 bases between. The CDR3 loop spans 13 amino acids. Looked up from germline, CDR1 is GTSNPN and CDR2 is SVGIG (reference sequence). As DNA, the CDR3 is TGTGCCTGGAGTAGGAGCATAAACTATGGCTACACCTTC. Its protein is CAWSRSINYGYTF.

This clone came up a few times. The chain joins TRBV7-6 to TRBJ2-3; D possibly corresponds to TRBD2 (5 bases). Germline CDR1 is SGHVS and CDR2 is FNYEAQ. This CDR3 has 16 residues. The V end lost 1 base, the J end lost 0 bases, and 11 bases lay between the germline ends. The CDR3 bases are TGTGCCAGCAGCTTAGATGCTAGCCCAAGCACAGATACGCAGTATTTT. As protein: CASSLDASPSTDTQYF.

Concerning this clone itself: A read error may produce the germline difference seen at one junction end. V gene TRBV29-1 combines with J gene TRBJ2-2, with a tentative D call TRBD2 (6 bases). CDR1 is SQVTM and CDR2 is ANQGSEA in the germline V gene. This CDR3 has 11 amino acids. Here the CDR3 DNA reads TGCAGCGTTGGCAGTGGCGGGGAGCTATTTTTT. As protein: CSVGSGGELFF.

The gene calls are TRBV7-3 and TRBJ2-2; 11 bases match TRBD1. This CDR3 has 16 residues. Germline-derived CDR1 and CDR2 are SGHTA and FQGTGA. V lost 4 bases, J lost 6 bases, and 7 bases stayed unmatched. The DNA for the CDR3 is TGTGCCAGCAGCTCCGTTCGGACAGGGGGCGCCGGGGAGCTGTTTTTT. Residues: CASSSVRTGGAGELFF.

The chain uses TRBV11-2 and TRBJ2-7; TRBD2 agrees at 10 bases. Trimming took 7 bases from V and 5 from J; bases not matched to a gene: 8. The germline CDR1 and CDR2 sequences are SGHAT and FQNNGV. The CDR3 length is 14 residues. The CDR3 region has the DNA TGTGCCAGCAAGGGGGGACTAGCGTCCCACGAGCAGTACTTC. Translated: CASKGGLASHEQYF.